The clone carrying this TCR beta chain was seen only once. The sample originates from a study of blood T cell repertoires in COVID-19. CDR1 SGHTA and CDR2 FQGNSA come from the germline V gene. V was pared by 0 bases and J by 4 bases, with 9 bases between. The length of the CDR3 is 15 residues. Original data processing: The authors estimated nucleated cell counts from reference gene primer amplification. The assay was immunoSEQ multiplex PCR, and TCRdb's table has in-frame clones only and misses some. V and J calls and clone size follow that table, whereas D and trimming were derived from the DNA. This table holds 85,000 to 100,000 clones, 70% to 80% found once.

The source is a human donor in a cohort sampled during active COVID-19. Sequencing was done on a sample of peripheral blood. This rearrangement joins TRBV7-2 to TRBJ2-2; the D gene is possibly TRBD1 (5 bases). CDR3 amino acids: CASSLARRGTGELFF. CDR3 nucleotides: TGTGCCAGCAGCTTAGCAAGAAGGGGCACCGGGGAGCTGTTTTTT.